The 5 T cell receptor beta chains listed next were all sequenced from one sample in a study of blood T cell repertoires in COVID-19. Data came from immunoSEQ multiplex PCR; TCRdb stores just in-frame clones and leaves some out. The sample includes under 150,000 clones, around four fifths of them seen just once. The source material was peripheral blood. These receptor sequences come from a man aged 25-45 years with acute or convalescent COVID-19.

Only a few counts were recorded for this clone. V gene TRBV7-3 combines with J gene TRBJ1-2; D call uncertain. V was trimmed by 5 bases and J by 0 bases, leaving 13 bases between them. The CDR3 totals 15 residues. Germline lookup yields CDR1 SGHTA and CDR2 FQGTGA. The chain's CDR3 is CASSPTPLANYGYTF. In DNA form, the CDR3 reads TGTGCCAGCAGCCCGACTCCACTAGCTAACTATGGCTACACCTTC.

The CDR3 DNA is TGTGCCAGCAGTGACAGGGCCTCAAGAGGCTACACCTTC. It translates to CASSDRASRGYTF. This chain links TRBV2 with TRBJ1-2, with D possibly being TRBD1 (5 bases). Germline CDR1 reads SNHLY; CDR2 reads FYNNEI. The V end lost 3 bases, the J end lost 8 bases, and 13 bases lay between the germline ends. The CDR3 length is 13 residues. Complete variable domain (other parts from reference TRBV2 and TRBJ1-2): EPEVTQTPSHQVTQMGQEVILRCVPISNHLYFYWYRQILGQKVEFLVSFYNNEISEKSEIFDDQFSVERPDGSNFTLKIRSTKLEDSAMYFCASSDRASRGYTFGSGTRLTVV.

The V call is TRBV27, the J call TRBJ1-2; D uncertain. Germline values: CDR1 MNHEY, CDR2 SMNVEV (reference sequence). Trimming removed 3 bases from V and 1 base from J, with 12 bases in between. The CDR3 has 15 amino acids. CDR3 bases: TGTGCCAGCAGTTTCGGAATAAGCGGTAACTATGGCTACACCTTC. It translates to CASSFGISGNYGYTF.

This chain uses TRBV4-1 with TRBJ2-4; weak D call: TRBD1 (7 bases). Germline CDR1 MGHRA, CDR2 YSYEKL. Between the trimmed V and J ends, which lost 4 bases and 1 base, there was a span of 26 bases. The length of the CDR3 is 20 residues. The CDR3 DNA is TGCGCCAGCAGCCCAATGGGGGGACAGTTGCCGCTAGCCGCCAAAAACATTCAGTACTTC. Protein: CASSPMGGQLPLAAKNIQYF.

This sequence joins TRBV6-5 and TRBJ2-5; TRBD2 matches at 14 bases. The length of the CDR3 is 15 residues. V lost 7 bases to trimming and J lost 2 bases; unmatched junction nucleotides: 3. The germline V gene encodes CDR1 MNHEY and CDR2 SVGAGI. The CDR3 reads CASIRLAGGQETQYF. CDR3 in DNA: TGTGCCAGCATCCGACTAGCGGGAGGGCAAGAGACCCAGTACTTC.